This is a list of T cell receptor beta chains from one sample in a study of blood T cell repertoires in COVID-19. Profiled with immunoSEQ multiplex PCR; TCRdb holds only in-frame clones, not every one. The sample lists over 200,000 clones, over 75% occurring once. The specimen was PBMCs or T cells enriched from blood (not recorded which). Receptor source: a middle-aged man who had recovered from COVID-19. Each CDR3 is given without its conserved first and last residue.

j_gene	v_gene	CDR3aa
TRBJ2-7	TRBV28	ASSLGQGAYEQY
TRBJ2-1	TRBV5-1	ASSRGEVNEQF
TRBJ1-2	TRBV2	AAVGNYGYT
TRBJ2-7	TRBV11-2	ASSLVTGNGYEQY
TRBJ1-3	TRBV27	ASREDRGLSNTIY
TRBJ2-1	TRBV3-1/TRBV3-2	ASSRSGGEQF
TRBJ2-7	TRBV3-1/TRBV3-2	ASSQVGGQGEQY
TRBJ2-2	TRBV6-5	ASSYSSVGELF
TRBJ1-1	TRBV5-1	ASKEEGAGAF
TRBJ2-1	TRBV4-1	ASRPWEYGYNEQF
TRBJ1-2	TRBV6-6	ASSYQEDGYT
TRBJ1-1	TRBV6-6	ASSRYRVANTEAF
TRBJ1-4	TRBV30	AWSVLGAEKLF
TRBJ1-3	TRBV30	AWTPGTLISGNTIY
TRBJ1-5	TRBV10-2	ASSDYRGAQPQH
TRBJ2-3	TRBV9	ASSVGAGVSTDTQY
TRBJ2-1	TRBV5-1	ASSPGALAGGYNEQF
TRBJ1-2	TRBV19	ASTSIGGDWYGYT
TRBJ1-5	TRBV5-1	ASSPGTGINQPQH
TRBJ1-5	TRBV4-1	ASSAPGGDQPQH
TRBJ2-1	TRBV6-1	ASSETRKQF
TRBJ1-2	TRBV7-9	ASSPAAGANYGYT
TRBJ2-1	TRBV27	ASSPRLAGVYEQF
TRBJ2-1	TRBV5-1	ASSSPGSNEQF
TRBJ2-2	TRBV11-2	ASSPYQFGGELF
TRBJ1-6	TRBV18	ASSPLGQLNSPLH
TRBJ1-1	TRBV9	ASSVATGTGGAPRTEAF
TRBJ1-5	TRBV6-5	ASRGTNNQPQH
TRBJ1-1	TRBV29-1	SVESQGLTEAF
TRBJ1-5	TRBV3-1/TRBV3-2	ASSQDWDRRNQPQH
TRBJ1-6	TRBV19	ASSMYDRGNSPLH
TRBJ1-5	TRBV5-1	ASSPGQGNQPQH
TRBJ1-2	TRBV3-1/TRBV3-2	ASSQKGGPFNGYT
TRBJ1-1	TRBV5-1	ASSLAGGQDTEAF
TRBJ1-5	TRBV25-1	ASSDSHDEYNQPQH
TRBJ1-5	TRBV19	ASSIHRGNQPQH
TRBJ1-2	TRBV4-1	ASSQGADRALYGYT
TRBJ2-1	TRBV5-1	ASSLGGSATNEQF
TRBJ1-2	TRBV29-1	SALEKTSYGYT
TRBJ2-7	TRBV18	ASSPGHRSYEQY
TRBJ1-2	TRBV30	AWGVMGHFYGYT
TRBJ1-5	TRBV6-2/TRBV6-3	ASSYSGQGQH
TRBJ2-6	TRBV12-3/TRBV12-4	ASTRLRANVLT
TRBJ2-1	TRBV27	ASSLSSKAGVKANEQF
TRBJ2-2	TRBV19	ASTTWTGTNTGELF
TRBJ2-7	TRBV11-2	ASSTSRGLADPSSYEQY
TRBJ2-3	TRBV10-3	AISGPGDYKSTDTQY
TRBJ2-7	TRBV6-6	ASSGQGVTYEQY
TRBJ1-5	TRBV10-1	ASSDGGRYNQPQH
TRBJ1-2	TRBV9	ASSVQVGGGGRKSYGYT
TRBJ2-1	TRBV5-1	ASSWNGAHYNEQF
TRBJ2-7	TRBV7-8	ASSSLVGVSYEQY
TRBJ2-5	TRBV6-5	ASSYTPSQETQY
TRBJ2-5	TRBV15	ATSGARDRGRMETQY
TRBJ1-2	TRBV29-1	SVEDQGNYGYT
TRBJ1-1	TRBV25-1	ASSVNTEAF
TRBJ2-1	TRBV6-1	ASSEALGAASYNEQF
TRBJ1-1	TRBV27	ASSSTGVMNTEAF
TRBJ1-5	TRBV19	ASSDRAHQPQH
TRBJ1-1	TRBV29-1	SALGQPNTEAF